The sequence of this TCR beta chain was determined in a study of CD8 T cells in Susac syndrome. The CDR3 totals 13 residues. Germline assignment: CDR1 SQVTM and CDR2 ANQGSEA. V shed 3 bases and J 8 bases; nucleotides not matched to a gene: 6. Random-hexamer reverse transcription was applied to roughly 0.45 to 1 ug RNA. Each CDR3 protein is one row after TCRdb ran MiXCR on the immunoSEQ multiplex PCR reads. Of 140,000 or so distinct CDR3 sequences listed, 90% to 95% are singletons. The chain combines TRBV29-1 with TRBJ1-2; 10 bases line up with TRBD1. The TCR sequence derives from a human donor with multiple sclerosis. Material for sequencing was CD4+ T cells from PBMCs. The CDR3 coding sequence is TGCAGCGTTGAGAGGGGACAGGGGACGGGCTACACCTTC. It yields the protein CSVERGQGTGYTF.